Listed below are T cell receptor beta chains from one sample, sequenced in a study of blood T cell repertoires in COVID-19. Using immunoSEQ multiplex PCR, the repertoire was profiled, and TCRdb retains in-frame clones only, with some absent. The data show 75,000 to 90,000 clones, 85% seen once. The source material was peripheral blood. The source of these receptors is a man aged 80 or over with active or convalescent COVID-19. The CDR3 runs from the conserved cysteine through the conserved F or W. Each record gives: CDR3 DNA, CDR3 protein, V gene, J gene, clone size, D gene. A D gene is named only where the DNA matches it firmly. Size is omitted from some rows. Given values are once, few, many or a class for expanded clones.

TGTGCCAGCAGCAGCGTTAAAGGGGCCGGAAACACCATATATTTT,CASSSVKGAGNTIYF,TRBV6-6,TRBJ1-3,.,.
TGTGCCTGGACGGCAACTAATGAAAAACTGTTTTTT,CAWTATNEKLFF,TRBV30,TRBJ1-4,.,.
TGTGCCAGCAGTCACCAGGGGACCGCGCAAGGCTACACCTTC,CASSHQGTAQGYTF,TRBV25-1,TRBJ1-2,.,.
TGCGCCAGCAGCTTGGACGGGAGACGGGGCGAACAGCCCCAGCATTTT,CASSLDGRRGEQPQHF,TRBV5-1,TRBJ1-5,.,.
TGTGCCAGTACAAAACAACGGGAGCTAACACCCCTCCACTTT,CASTKQRELTPLHF,TRBV19,TRBJ1-6,.,.
TGCGCCAGCAGCTTACTAGCCCCGGATACGCAGTATTTT,CASSLLAPDTQYF,TRBV5-1,TRBJ2-3,once,.
TGCGCCAGCAGAGGGACTACTCAAGAGACCCAGTACTTC,CASRGTTQETQYF,TRBV5-1,TRBJ2-5,.,TRBD2
TGTGCCAGCAGTGAACCCGACAGGGTCAAAGATACGCAGTATTTT,CASSEPDRVKDTQYF,TRBV6-1,TRBJ2-3,.,TRBD1
TGTGCCAGCAGTTTACGCGGGAGGCTCGGTGAGCAGTTCTTC,CASSLRGRLGEQFF,TRBV28,TRBJ2-1,.,TRBD2
TGTGCCAGCAGTGTGGGGGCCCCCCTCTCTGGGGCCAACGTCCTGACTTTC,CASSVGAPLSGANVLTF,TRBV2,TRBJ2-6,.,.
TGTGCCAGCTCAATAGCAGGGTACAATGAGCAGTTCTTC,CASSIAGYNEQFF,TRBV18,TRBJ2-1,.,.
TGTGCCAGCAGTTTCCCAGACTCTGGAAACACCATATATTTT,CASSFPDSGNTIYF,TRBV28,TRBJ1-3,.,.
TGTGCCAGCAGCTTAGACGGTAGCCCAGGGGAGACCCAGTACTTC,CASSLDGSPGETQYF,TRBV7-7,TRBJ2-5,.,.
TGTGCCAGCGCGGCAGTTACTAGCACAGATACGCAGTATTTT,CASAAVTSTDTQYF,TRBV6-5,TRBJ2-3,.,.
TGTGCCAGCAGCTTAGGTCTCGGCACCGGGGAGCTGTTTTTT,CASSLGLGTGELFF,TRBV7-2,TRBJ2-2,.,.
TGTGCCAGCAGTCCCAGACAGGGCAGGGGCTACACCTTC,CASSPRQGRGYTF,TRBV27,TRBJ1-2,.,TRBD1
TGCGCCAGCAGCATCAGGGGGCCGAGAGGCTACACCTTC,CASSIRGPRGYTF,TRBV5-1,TRBJ1-2,.,TRBD1
TGCGCCAGCAGCTTGGACAGAAACAATGAGCAGTTCTTC,CASSLDRNNEQFF,TRBV5-1,TRBJ2-1,.,.
TGCGCCAGCAGCTTGGATATCAGCTCCTATAATTCACCCCTCCACTTT,CASSLDISSYNSPLHF,TRBV5-1,TRBJ1-6,few,.